These 32 T cell receptor beta chains came from one sample sequenced in a study of identical twins. TCRdb passed the 5' RACE reads through MiXCR, listing each CDR3 protein once. The sample yields roughly 720,000 distinct CDR3 sequences, about 18% seen once. This same sample was also taken into another study, of T cells expressing NK-cell markers.

Sample: PBMCs. These receptors all come from a woman between 18 and 30 years old in good health.

This sequence joins TRBV5-6 and TRBJ2-7, with no clear D. The CDR3 spans 14 residues. Germline V gene data show CDR1 as SGHDT and CDR2 as YYEEEE. Trimming left V 1 base short and J 0 bases short, with 8 bases between. The DNA for the CDR3 is TGTGCCAGCAGCTTGACCAAGAGCTCCTACGAGCAGTACTTC. This codes for CASSLTKSSYEQYF.

There are a few counts of this clonotype. The rearrangement joins TRBV12-3 or TRBV12-4 to TRBJ1-1; tentative D call: TRBD1 (5 bases). V lost 7 bases, J lost 0 bases, and 9 bases lay in between. The CDR3 runs to 13 residues. This CDR3 reads CASIDSLNTEAFF. The CDR3 bases are TGTGCCAGCATCGACAGCTTGAACACTGAAGCTTTCTTT.

In its sample, this clonotype was seen a few times. The chain joins TRBV29-1 to TRBJ2-2; possible D gene TRBD1, 5 bases. The CDR3 is made up of 14 amino acids. Germline CDR1 reads SQVTM; CDR2 reads ANQGSEA. The V end was cut by 5 bases, the J end by 1 base, with 11 bases between. CDR3 sequence (DNA): TGCAGCGTTCAGGGTGCCTTGAACACCGGGGAGCTGTTTTTT. This translates into CSVQGALNTGELFF.

The chain joins TRBV11-2 to TRBJ2-7; D could derive from TRBD1 or TRBD2 (5 bases each). Germline CDR1 is SGHAT and CDR2 is FQNNGV. This CDR3 comprises 16 residues. Trimming stripped 5 bases from V and 3 bases from J, with 20 bases between. The CDR3: CASSPLTGPGGYEQYF. The CDR3 DNA is TGTGCCAGCAGCCCTTTAACGGGGCCGGGTGGCTACGAGCAGTACTTC. The full variable domain, in which reference TRBV11-2 and TRBJ2-7 provide the parts outside the CDR3, is EAGVAQSPRYKIIEKRQSVAFWCNPISGHATLYWYQQILGQGPKLLIQFQNNGVVDDSQLPKDRFSAERLKGVDSTLKIQPAKLEDSAVYLCASSPLTGPGGYEQYFGPGTRLTVT.

This chain connects TRBV5-1 to TRBJ2-7; 8 bases line up with TRBD2. Per the germline V gene, CDR1 is SGHRS and CDR2 is YFSETQ. The CDR3 runs 16 residues. Trimming removed 4 bases from V and 0 bases from J; junction bases left unmatched: 9. The CDR3 here is CASSHTNAGGSYEQYF. CDR3 in DNA: TGCGCCAGCAGCCATACAAACGCGGGGGGCTCCTACGAGCAGTACTTC.

The chain links TRBV4-3 to TRBJ2-5; a weak D match, TRBD1 (6 bases). Germline loops: CDR1 LGHNA, CDR2 YSLEER. V dropped 0 bases and J dropped 9 bases, with 17 bases sitting between them. This CDR3 spans 15 amino acids. The chain's CDR3 is CASSQDEGQWYAQYF. The CDR3 bases are TGCGCCAGCAGCCAAGATGAAGGACAGTGGTATGCCCAGTACTTC.

The rearrangement links TRBV15 to TRBJ2-2; D remains ambiguous. This CDR3 has 16 residues. V was clipped by 1 base and J by 1 base, with 10 bases between them. CDR1 is LNHNV, CDR2 YYDKDF, per germline (reference sequence). CDR3 coding DNA: TGTGCCACCAGCAGAGCTCTGTCAGGGAACACCGGGGAGCTGTTTTTT. Translated, it gives CATSRALSGNTGELFF.

This clonotype showed up just once. The chain carries TRBV6-1 and TRBJ1-6; no reliable D call. Germline V lookup: CDR1 MNHNS, CDR2 SASEGT. CDR3 length: 17 residues. V was pared by 3 bases and J by 4 bases, with 16 bases between. The CDR3 loop reads CASSDVEETLYNSPLHF. CDR3 nucleotides: TGTGCCAGCAGTGATGTTGAGGAAACGCTTTATAATTCACCCCTCCACTTT.

The gene calls are TRBV7-9 and TRBJ2-1; 9 bases are a match to TRBD1. Germline trimming cut 5 bases from V and 6 bases from J; bases unmatched to any gene: 8. Germline V gene lookup returns CDR1 SEHNR and CDR2 FQNEAQ (reference sequence). The CDR3 covers 15 residues. CDR3 sequence: CASSTGTGRPNEQFF. The CDR3 DNA reads as TGTGCCAGCAGCACAGGGACAGGGAGGCCCAATGAGCAGTTCTTC.

This clonotype was recorded at least ten times. V usage is TRBV7-9 and J usage is TRBJ2-1; D is perhaps TRBD1 (7 bases). CDR1 is SEHNR, CDR2 FQNEAQ, per germline (reference sequence). CDR3 size: 15 residues. V lost 2 bases, J lost 5 bases, and 13 bases lay in between. Written as DNA, the CDR3 is TGTGCCAGCAGCTTATCGGAGGGGGCCCACAATGAGCAGTTCTTC. This encodes CASSLSEGAHNEQFF. The entire variable domain, with the rest obtained from reference TRBV7-9 and TRBJ2-1, is as follows: DTGVSQNPRHKITKRGQNVTFRCDPISEHNRLYWYRQTLGQGPEFLTYFQNEAQLEKSRLLSDRFSAERPKGSFSTLEIQRTEQGDSAMYLCASSLSEGAHNEQFFGPGTRLTVL.

This chain connects TRBV12-3 or TRBV12-4 to TRBJ2-5; D is perhaps TRBD2 (6 bases). The CDR3 length is 17 residues. The V end lost 2 bases, the J end lost 4 bases, and 20 bases lay between the germline ends. The CDR3 is CASSLNLGERVRETQYF. The CDR3 nucleotides read TGTGCCAGCAGTTTAAACTTGGGTGAGCGGGTACGAGAGACCCAGTACTTC.

The chain joins TRBV6-5 to TRBJ1-4, with D possibly matching TRBD1 (6 bases). The CDR3 is 13 amino acids. Deletions cut 0 bases from V and 8 bases from J, with 7 bases between. The germline CDR1 and CDR2 sequences are MNHEY and SVGAGI. CDR3 DNA: TGTGCCAGCAGTTACTCAACAGGGGAAAAACTGTTTTTT. Translated, it gives CASSYSTGEKLFF.

The chain carries TRBV12-3 or TRBV12-4 and TRBJ1-1; 8 bases align to TRBD1. The junction had 10 bases not matched to a gene; V was cut back by 5 bases and J by 5 bases. This CDR3 region has 15 residues. CDR3 loop: CASSLIGQGETEAFF. The CDR3 DNA reads TGTGCCAGCAGTCTGATCGGACAGGGTGAGACTGAAGCTTTCTTT.

The rearrangement uses TRBV6-1 and TRBJ2-2; 10 nucleotides agree with TRBD2. V was pared by 6 bases and J by 2 bases, with 6 bases of the junction left unmatched. The CDR3 covers 16 residues. The germline gives CDR1 MNHNS, CDR2 SASEGT. The CDR3, as DNA: TGTGCCAGCAGGCGAATAGCGGGGGGAAACACCGGGGAGCTGTTTTTT. Amino acid sequence: CASRRIAGGNTGELFF.

The chain is built from TRBV20-1 and TRBJ1-2; D may be TRBD1 (6 bases). This CDR3 is built from 16 residues. V gave up 2 bases and J gave up 5 bases, with 21 bases separating them. CDR1 DFQATT and CDR2 SNEGSKA come from the germline V gene (reference sequence). The CDR3 sequence is CSARLQGGNGGYGYTF. As DNA, the CDR3 is TGCAGTGCTAGATTACAAGGGGGTAATGGGGGGTATGGCTACACCTTC.

This clonotype was seen only a few times. This chain uses TRBV7-2 with TRBJ2-3, with 7 bases that match TRBD2. V lost 1 base and J lost 3; bases outside the gene matches: 4. Germline-derived CDR1 and CDR2 are SGHTA and FQGNSA. The CDR3 extends over 15 amino acids. The CDR3 DNA follows: TGTGCCAGCAGCTTAGACAGCGGGGCAACAGATACGCAGTATTTT. Translation: CASSLDSGATDTQYF. Full variable domain (outside the CDR3, taken from reference TRBV7-2 and TRBJ2-3): GAGVSQSPSNKVTEKGKDVELRCDPISGHTALYWYRQSLGQGLEFLIYFQGNSAPDKSGLPSDRFSAERTGGSVSTLTIQRTQQEDSAVYLCASSLDSGATDTQYFGPGTRLTVL.

V and J are TRBV20-1 and TRBJ2-5, with 7 nucleotides matching TRBD1. There are 14 residues in the CDR3. CDR1 and CDR2 from the germline V gene are DFQATT and SNEGSKA (reference sequence). Unmatched junction bases numbered 2, after V lost 0 bases and J lost 1 base. CDR3 loop: CSARDWDSQETQYF. CDR3 coding DNA: TGCAGTGCTAGAGATTGGGACAGCCAAGAGACCCAGTACTTC.

The chain has TRBV29-1 and TRBJ2-3, with 7 nucleotides matching TRBD1. J gave up 0 bases and V 7 bases, and 7 bases lay outside the gene matches. The V gene's germline CDR1 is SQVTM and CDR2 ANQGSEA. The CDR3 is 14 residues long. The CDR3 sequence is CSDNRGSSTDTQYF. The CDR3 bases are TGCAGCGACAACAGGGGTTCTAGCACAGATACGCAGTATTTT.

The chain recombines TRBV27 with TRBJ1-3; D is unresolved. Germline CDR1 and CDR2: MNHEY and SMNVEV (reference sequence). The CDR3 extends over 13 amino acids. V was shortened by 5 bases and J by 0 bases, with 5 bases between the two germline ends. The DNA of the CDR3 is TGTGCCAGCAGTAAATACTCTGGAAACACCATATATTTT. Translating gives CASSKYSGNTIYF.

The rearrangement uses TRBV29-1 and TRBJ2-1, with TRBD2 identical over 13 bases. The CDR3 length is 16 residues. The V gene end was trimmed by 0 bases and the J gene end by 4 bases; junction bases not matched to a gene: 3. CDR1 and CDR2 from the germline V gene are SQVTM and ANQGSEA. This CDR3 is CSVEDQTSGGYNEQFF. CDR3 sequence (DNA): TGCAGCGTTGAAGATCAGACTAGCGGGGGGTACAATGAGCAGTTCTTC.

Here the CDR3 reads CSISPGLATGEQYF. CDR3 nucleotide sequence: TGCAGCATTTCACCGGGACTAGCGACGGGGGAGCAGTACTTC. The V call is TRBV29-1, the J call TRBJ2-7; 10 bases align to TRBD2. The germline gives CDR1 SQVTM, CDR2 ANQGSEA. The CDR3 is made up of 14 amino acids. Trimming cost V 8 bases and J 7 bases; bases outside gene matches: 14.

The rearrangement joins TRBV6-5 to TRBJ2-3; D not certain. The length of the CDR3 is 15 residues. Trimming took off 0 bases at V and 4 bases at J, with 11 bases between the two ends. CDR1 and CDR2 (germline): MNHEY, SVGAGI. CDR3 residues: CASSYSSESSDTQYF. DNA for the CDR3: TGTGCCAGCAGTTACTCGTCCGAATCTTCAGATACGCAGTATTTT.

The chain has TRBV25-1 and TRBJ2-2, with 7 positions matching TRBD1. Per the germline V gene, CDR1 is MGHDK and CDR2 is SYGVNS. The CDR3 is 14 residues long. V was clipped by 5 bases and J by 7 bases; unmatched bases: 7. Here the CDR3 reads CASSRGGGDGELFF. Written as DNA, the CDR3 is TGTGCCAGCAGTCGAGGGGGCGGAGACGGGGAGCTGTTTTTT.

This clonotype was seen only a few times. The rearrangement links TRBV20-1 to TRBJ2-1; 10 nucleotides match TRBD2. J gave up 6 bases and V 5 bases, and 7 bases lay outside the gene matches. The CDR3 has 14 residues. From germline, CDR1 is DFQATT and CDR2 SNEGSKA (reference sequence). CDR3 DNA sequence: TGCAGTGCTGACCGGACTAGCGGTTCCAATGAGCAGTTCTTC. This sequence encodes CSADRTSGSNEQFF.

The CDR3 DNA reads as TGTGCCAGCAGCTTAAGTCAGGCCTCCTATGGCTACACCTTC. Amino acids: CASSLSQASYGYTF. The chain is built from TRBV7-3 and TRBJ1-2; D remains ambiguous. There are 14 residues in the CDR3. Trimming removed 1 base at V and 4 bases at J, with 10 bases between. Germline V gives CDR1 SGHTA, CDR2 FQGTGA.

This clonotype was recorded a few times. The chain joins TRBV29-1 to TRBJ1-1; D is undetermined. Trimming stripped 5 bases from V and 5 bases from J, with 9 bases between. Looked up from germline, CDR1 is SQVTM and CDR2 is ANQGSEA. This CDR3 is built from 11 residues. For the CDR3, the DNA is TGCAGCGTTCTTGGCGGGACTGAAGCTTTCTTT. This codes for CSVLGGTEAFF.

This chain joins TRBV5-8 and TRBJ2-1; weak D call: TRBD2 (6 bases). V lost 7 bases and J lost 2, with 10 bases in between. CDR3 length equals 13 residues. CDR1 SGHTS and CDR2 YDEGEE come from the germline V gene. The CDR3 is CASGGSPYNEQFF. CDR3 bases: TGTGCCAGCGGAGGGTCGCCCTACAATGAGCAGTTCTTC.

This clonotype was recorded a few times. The CDR3 sequence is CASRWTGGHYGYTF. The CDR3 bases are TGTGCCAGCAGGTGGACGGGAGGGCACTATGGCTACACCTTC. The V call is TRBV6-1, the J call TRBJ1-2; D unresolved. V was trimmed by 6 bases and J by 3 bases, leaving 14 bases between them. The CDR3 loop spans 14 amino acids. The V gene's germline CDR1 is MNHNS and CDR2 SASEGT.

This clonotype was seen a few times. With a much larger clone just one base away, this may be a read error. The V gene is TRBV5-6, the J gene TRBJ1-1; 8 nucleotides line up with TRBD1. The V gene's germline CDR1 is SGHDT and CDR2 YYEEEE. The CDR3 has 13 amino acids. Trimming at V came to 5 bases and at J to 1 base, leaving 1 base not matched to a gene. CDR3 sequence: CASRDRANTEAFF. CDR3 DNA: TGTGCCAGCAGGGACAGGGCGAACACTGAAGCTTTCTTT.

Of note for this clonotype: An end of the junction does not agree with germline; a read error may underlie this. This chain joins TRBV27 and TRBJ2-7; TRBD2 is a possible D gene (7 bases). Germline values: CDR1 MNHEY, CDR2 SMNVEV (reference sequence). The CDR3 contains 14 residues. CDR3 coding DNA: TGTGCCAGCAGTTTAGGGGGGGCTAGAAACGAGCAGTACTTT. Its protein product is CASSLGGARNEQYF.

This clonotype has only a few counts. The chain's CDR3 is CASITSGDTQYF. For the CDR3, the DNA is TGTGCCAGCATTACTAGCGGAGATACGCAGTATTTT. This chain connects TRBV6-2 or TRBV6-3 to TRBJ2-3; 8 bases are a match to TRBD2. This CDR3 contains 12 residues. The germline V gene has CDR1 MNHEY and CDR2 SVGEGT. J was trimmed by 5 bases and V by 7 bases; bases with no gene match: 2.

This clonotype turned up a few times. The V gene is TRBV6-5, the J gene TRBJ2-1; 7 bases fit TRBD2. The CDR3 has 15 residues. Germline assignment: CDR1 MNHEY and CDR2 SVGAGI. The J segment lost 3 bases and the V segment lost 4 bases, leaving 6 bases of the junction unmatched. The CDR3 DNA follows: TGTGCCAGCAGTTCGCGGGAGATCAACTACAATGAGCAGTTCTTC. Translating gives CASSSREINYNEQFF.